The sequence of this T cell receptor (beta chain) was determined in a study of OX40 agonist ivuxolimab in advanced cancers. Germline V gene lookup returns CDR1 ENHRY and CDR2 SYGVKD. Trimming took 0 bases from V and 0 from J, leaving 12 bases between them. The CDR3 consists of 17 residues. The protocol was immunoSEQ multiplex PCR, while the TCRdb copy is restricted to in-frame clones and leaves out a portion. The data contain about 67,000 clones, 70% to 90% of them singletons. Overall study results and limits: Near-lowest levels of clonal expansion characterized partial responders at 0.1-3.0 mg/kg. Antigens targeted by the expanded peripheral T cells were not determined.

A note on this clone: Antigen: not known.

The sequencing here drew on CD4+ or CD8+ T cells sorted from blood, taken in a trial of the OX40 agonist ivuxolimab. This receptor was taken from an adult with an advanced solid tumor such as melanoma, head and neck, liver or kidney cancer. The gene calls are TRBV10-3 and TRBJ1-5; weak D call: TRBD1 (5 bases). CDR3 region: CAISESPGGTSNQPQHF. CDR3 DNA: TGTGCCATCAGTGAGTCGCCCGGTGGGACTAGCAATCAGCCCCAGCATTTT.